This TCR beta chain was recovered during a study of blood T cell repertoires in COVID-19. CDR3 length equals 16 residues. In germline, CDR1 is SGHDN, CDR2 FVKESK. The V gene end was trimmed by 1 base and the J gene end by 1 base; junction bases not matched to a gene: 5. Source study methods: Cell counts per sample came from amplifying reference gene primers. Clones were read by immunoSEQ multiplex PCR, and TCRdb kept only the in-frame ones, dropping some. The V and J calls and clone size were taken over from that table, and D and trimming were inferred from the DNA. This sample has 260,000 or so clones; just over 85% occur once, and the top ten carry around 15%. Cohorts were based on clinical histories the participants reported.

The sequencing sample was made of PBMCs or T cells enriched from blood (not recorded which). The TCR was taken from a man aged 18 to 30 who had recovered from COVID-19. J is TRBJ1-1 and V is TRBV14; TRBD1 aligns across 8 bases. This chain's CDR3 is CASSQVEGQGNTEAFF. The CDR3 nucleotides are TGTGCCAGCAGCCAAGTAGAAGGACAGGGGAACACTGAAGCTTTCTTT.